This T cell receptor (beta chain) is from a study of response to subunit inactivated influenza vaccine. This clonotype was observed a handful of times. TCRdb independently ran MiXCR on the RT-PCR reads; one entry per CDR3 protein. The data contain about 700,000 distinct CDR3 sequences, approximately 15% of them singletons. Trimming took 5 bases from V and 6 from J, leaving 20 bases between them. This CDR3 is built from 16 residues. CDR1 is SGHVS, CDR2 FQNEAQ, per germline. Sequences were derived from PBMCs from blood, sampled 14 days before vaccination. The source is a man aged 50-59 years who received an inactivated influenza vaccine. The chain uses TRBV7-8 and TRBJ2-1; D is perhaps TRBD1 (7 bases). This CDR3 reads CASSPGRQGGLNEQFF. CDR3 nucleotide sequence: TGTGCCAGCAGCCCCGGGAGACAGGGAGGTCTCAATGAGCAGTTCTTC.